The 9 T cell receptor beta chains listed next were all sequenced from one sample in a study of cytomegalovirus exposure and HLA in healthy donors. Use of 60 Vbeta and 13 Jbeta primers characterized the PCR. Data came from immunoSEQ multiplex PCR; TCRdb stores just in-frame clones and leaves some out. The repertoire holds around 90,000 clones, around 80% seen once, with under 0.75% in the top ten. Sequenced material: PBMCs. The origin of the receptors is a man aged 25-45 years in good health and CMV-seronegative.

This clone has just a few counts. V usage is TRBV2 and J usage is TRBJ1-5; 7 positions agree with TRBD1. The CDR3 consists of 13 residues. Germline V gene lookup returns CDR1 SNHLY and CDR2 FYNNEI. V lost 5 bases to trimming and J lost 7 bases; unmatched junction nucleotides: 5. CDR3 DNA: TGTGCCAGCAGTCTGACAGGGTTCCAGCCCCAGCATTTT. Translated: CASSLTGFQPQHF.

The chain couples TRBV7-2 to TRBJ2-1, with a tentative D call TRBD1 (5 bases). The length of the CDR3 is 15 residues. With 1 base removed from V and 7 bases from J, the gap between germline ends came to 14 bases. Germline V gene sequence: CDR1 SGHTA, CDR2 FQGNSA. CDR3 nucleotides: TGTGCCAGCAGCTTAGTAGGTGGGGCAGCTAATGAGCAGTTCTTC. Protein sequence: CASSLVGGAANEQFF.

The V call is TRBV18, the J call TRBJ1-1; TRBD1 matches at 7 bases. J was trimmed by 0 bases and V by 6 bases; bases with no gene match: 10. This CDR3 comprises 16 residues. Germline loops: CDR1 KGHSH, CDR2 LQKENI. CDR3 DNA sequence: TGTGCCAGCTCTCCGGGACAGACGATAATGAACACTGAAGCTTTCTTT. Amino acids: CASSPGQTIMNTEAFF.

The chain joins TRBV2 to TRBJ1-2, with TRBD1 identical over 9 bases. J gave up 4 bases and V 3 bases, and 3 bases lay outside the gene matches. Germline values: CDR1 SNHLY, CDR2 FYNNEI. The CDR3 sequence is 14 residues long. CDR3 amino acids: CASSETGGRYGYTF. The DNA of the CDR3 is TGTGCCAGCAGTGAGACAGGGGGTCGCTATGGCTACACCTTC.

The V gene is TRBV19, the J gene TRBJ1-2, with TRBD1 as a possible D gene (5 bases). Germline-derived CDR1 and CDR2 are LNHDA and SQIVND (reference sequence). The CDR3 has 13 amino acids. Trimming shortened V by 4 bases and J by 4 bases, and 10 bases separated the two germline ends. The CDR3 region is CASSTTEPYGYTF. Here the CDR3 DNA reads TGTGCCAGTAGTACGACAGAACCCTATGGCTACACCTTC.

CDR3 residues: CASSLGRGPSGANVLTF. The DNA for the CDR3 is TGTGCCAGCAGCTTAGGCAGGGGGCCCTCTGGGGCCAACGTCCTGACTTTC. The V gene is TRBV7-9, the J gene TRBJ2-6, with 8 nucleotides matching TRBD1. Unmatched junction bases numbered 2, after V lost 1 base and J lost 0 bases. The length of the CDR3 is 17 residues. Germline CDR1 SEHNR, CDR2 FQNEAQ (reference sequence).

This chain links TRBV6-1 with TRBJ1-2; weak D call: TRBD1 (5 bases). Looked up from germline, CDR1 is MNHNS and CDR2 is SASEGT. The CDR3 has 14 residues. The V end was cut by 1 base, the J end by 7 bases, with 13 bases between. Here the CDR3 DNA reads TGTGCCAGCAGTGAAGTTATGGGGGGTGGTGGCTACACCTTC. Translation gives CASSEVMGGGGYTF.

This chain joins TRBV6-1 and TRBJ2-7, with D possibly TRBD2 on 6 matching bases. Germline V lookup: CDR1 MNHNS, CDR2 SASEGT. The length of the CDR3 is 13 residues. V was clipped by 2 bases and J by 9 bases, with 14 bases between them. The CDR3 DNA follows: TGTGCCAGCAGTGAACGGGGGTACGAAGGGCAGTACGTC. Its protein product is CASSERGYEGQYV.

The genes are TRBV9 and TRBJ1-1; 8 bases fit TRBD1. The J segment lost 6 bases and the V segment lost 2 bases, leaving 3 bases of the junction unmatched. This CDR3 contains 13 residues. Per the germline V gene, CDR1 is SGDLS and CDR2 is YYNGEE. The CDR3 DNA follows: TGTGCCAGCAGCGTGGGGGACAGGTCTGAAGCTTTCTTT. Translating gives CASSVGDRSEAFF.